This T cell receptor beta chain was sequenced for a study of T-cell memory formation after mild COVID-19. UMIs and sample barcodes were carried by the TCR alpha and TCR beta cDNA libraries that 5'RACE produced using constant-segment primers. Using its own MiXCR run on the 5' RACE reads, TCRdb lists one record per CDR3 protein. The sample comprises under 150,000 distinct CDR3 sequences, 22% of which are singletons, and roughly two fifths rests with the top ten. Study-wide results and limits: CD8+ contracting clones occupied EMRA, while CD4+ ones occupied mainly CM and EM. What remained unconfirmed was the SARS-CoV-2 specificity of second-wave clones peaking on day 37. Contracting clones from day 15 to 85 showed balanced CD4/CD8; later expanders favored CD4+.

This clonotype was seen only a few times. Its antigen is not identified. This receptor was obtained from a young man who had mild COVID-19 (a few samples of this study predate the infection). Cell type and time point are not known. Sequenced input: PBMCs or a T cell subset sorted from them (not recorded which).

In nucleotides, the CDR3 is TGTGCCAGCAGTTACTCCCCCGCAGACGGCTACACCTTC. Translated, it gives CASSYSPADGYTF. The V gene is TRBV6-5, the J gene TRBJ1-2; the D is unclear. The V and J ends lost 0 bases and 8 bases respectively, with 10 bases between them. Germline CDR1 is MNHEY and CDR2 is SVGAGI. The CDR3 length is 13 residues.